The next 6 T cell receptor beta chains were all read from a single sample in a study of CD8 T cells in ankylosing spondylitis. TCRdb called the 5' RACE reads again in MiXCR, with one record for every CDR3 protein. The table lists some 87,000 distinct CDR3 sequences, around 30% of them singletons. Sample: blood, either unsorted or a sorted T cell fraction (not recorded which). These receptors were taken from a male donor with ankylosing spondylitis or in good health (not recorded which).

This sequence joins TRBV20-1 and TRBJ2-7, with TRBD2 as a possible D gene (5 bases). This CDR3 comprises 14 residues. Germline V gene lookup returns CDR1 DFQATT and CDR2 SNEGSKA (reference sequence). The germline V and J ends were trimmed by 6 bases and 2 bases, with 17 bases remaining between them. CDR3 in DNA: TGCAGTGCCCGAGGGTACGTCCTTGCCTACGAGCAGTACTTC. This translates into CSARGYVLAYEQYF.

This rearrangement joins TRBV7-9 to TRBJ1-5, with 8 bases identical to TRBD1. Unmatched junction bases numbered 13, after V lost 5 bases and J lost 4 bases. This CDR3 spans 17 amino acids. In germline, CDR1 is SEHNR, CDR2 FQNEAQ (reference sequence). The CDR3: CASSRTGSRQVNQPQHF. The CDR3 DNA reads as TGTGCCAGCAGCCGGACAGGGTCCCGTCAAGTTAATCAGCCCCAGCATTTT.

This clonotype was counted between two and nine times. The gene calls are TRBV27 and TRBJ1-1; 7 bases are shared with TRBD1. CDR1 is MNHEY and CDR2 is SMNVEV in the germline V gene (reference sequence). V trimming: 4 bases; J trimming: 1 base; junction bases outside the gene matches: 0. CDR3 length: 13 amino acids. The CDR3 sequence is CASSWTGNTEAFF. The CDR3 DNA reads as TGTGCCAGCAGTTGGACAGGGAACACTGAAGCTTTCTTT.

The rearrangement uses TRBV6-2 or TRBV6-3 and TRBJ2-2; no reliable D call. V lost 4 bases and J lost 5, with 11 bases in between. This CDR3 spans 14 amino acids. Germline values: CDR1 MNHEY, CDR2 SVGEGT. The CDR3 DNA reads TGTGCCAGCAGTTTCGGGCTGACTACCGGGGAGCTGTTTTTT. It codes for CASSFGLTTGELFF.

This clonotype was detected only a few times. V gene TRBV6-5 combines with J gene TRBJ1-1; D is perhaps TRBD1 (6 bases). The V end lost 1 base, the J end lost 3 bases, and 6 bases lay between the germline ends. The CDR3 totals 13 residues. Per germline, CDR1 MNHEY and CDR2 SVGAGI. CDR3 residues: CASSYYRDTEAFF. As DNA, the CDR3 is TGTGCCAGCAGTTACTACAGGGACACTGAAGCTTTCTTT.

V and J are TRBV18 and TRBJ2-3; the D is unclear. CDR1 KGHSH and CDR2 LQKENI come from the germline V gene. The V end lost 6 bases, the J end lost 2 bases, and 9 bases lay between the germline ends. The CDR3 has 13 amino acids. CDR3 nucleotides: TGTGCCAGCTCTACTACGAACACAGATACGCAGTATTTT. Amino acid sequence: CASSTTNTDTQYF.